Listed below are T cell receptor beta chains from one sample, sequenced in a study of a mutant IDH1 vaccine in newly diagnosed glioma. Here immunoSEQ multiplex PCR was the method, and the copy in TCRdb shows in-frame clones only, minus some. The sample lists tens of thousands of clones, nearly 90% occurring once. For these TCRs, the target antigens are not known. Sequencing used PBMCs, obtained from a glioma patient whose treatment included an IDH1 peptide vaccine. Receptors originate from a woman aged 45-65 years with glioma. The CDR3 runs from the conserved cysteine through the conserved F or W. D genes are given only for firm matches. Rows give clone size only sometimes, using once, few, many, or a class for an expanded clone.

NA,TRBD2,TRBJ2-7,TRBV6-6,CASSYSRGSPSYEQYF,TGTGCCAGCAGTTACTCGCGGGGGTCCCCCTCCTACGAGCAGTACTTC
NA,NA,TRBJ1-2,TRBV5-5,CASSQGDLGGYTF,TGTGCCAGCAGCCAAGGGGACCTCGGTGGCTACACCTTC
NA,NA,TRBJ1-1,TRBV9,CASSVGGGFGEAFF,TGTGCCAGCAGCGTAGGTGGGGGGTTTGGTGAAGCTTTCTTT
NA,TRBD1,TRBJ1-2,TRBV5-5,CASSWGQGGSGYTF,TGTGCCAGCAGCTGGGGACAGGGTGGAAGTGGCTACACCTTC
NA,NA,TRBJ2-7,TRBV11-2,CASSPSPYEQYF,TGTGCCAGCAGCCCCAGCCCCTACGAGCAGTACTTC
NA,NA,TRBJ1-1,TRBV19,CASSIVEGFEAFF,TGTGCCAGTAGTATTGTAGAGGGATTTGAAGCTTTCTTT
NA,NA,TRBJ2-7,TRBV27,CASSLSRNGYEQYF,TGTGCCAGCAGTTTATCACGAAACGGTTACGAGCAGTACTTC
NA,TRBD2,TRBJ2-5,TRBV10-2,CASGGTSGTSGQYF,TGCGCCAGCGGGGGGACTAGCGGGACGAGCGGGCAGTACTTC
NA,NA,TRBJ2-1,TRBV15,CATSLAESHNEQFF,TGTGCCACCTCCCTAGCAGAGTCTCACAATGAGCAGTTCTTC
NA,TRBD1,TRBJ1-4,TRBV4-1,CASSRRQGEATNEKLFF,TGCGCCAGCAGCCGAAGACAGGGGGAGGCAACTAATGAAAAACTGTTTTTT
NA,NA,TRBJ2-7,TRBV5-5,CASSLGKIRDEQYF,TGTGCCAGCAGCTTGGGAAAGATCAGGGACGAGCAGTACTTC
NA,TRBD1,TRBJ1-1,TRBV7-8,CASSFWDRETEAFF,TGTGCCAGCAGCTTCTGGGACAGGGAAACTGAAGCTTTCTTT
once,NA,TRBJ2-7,TRBV7-8,CASSLGVGYEQYF,TGTGCCAGCAGCTTAGGTGTCGGCTACGAGCAGTACTTC
once,TRBD1,TRBJ2-5,TRBV28,CASSGTGTEETQYF,TGTGCCAGCAGTGGTACCGGGACAGAAGAGACCCAGTACTTC
NA,TRBD2,TRBJ2-1,TRBV11-2,CASSLDAAGGFEQFF,TGTGCCAGCAGCTTAGACGCAGCGGGAGGGTTTGAGCAGTTCTTC
NA,TRBD2,TRBJ2-3,TRBV5-1,CASSLGAGATDTQYF,TGCGCCAGCAGCTTGGGAGCGGGGGCCACAGATACGCAGTATTTT
once,NA,TRBJ1-4,TRBV29-1,CSVQTREEDEKLFF,TGCAGCGTTCAAACTAGGGAAGAGGATGAAAAACTGTTTTTT
NA,NA,TRBJ2-1,TRBV30,CAWSVLGYNEQFF,TGTGCCTGGAGTGTCCTTGGCTACAATGAGCAGTTCTTC
few,NA,TRBJ2-7,TRBV7-8,CASSKGEGVEQYF,TGTGCCAGCAGCAAAGGGGAAGGGGTCGAGCAGTACTTC
NA,NA,TRBJ1-2,TRBV10-3,CAISRLETNYGYTF,TGTGCCATCAGCCGTCTTGAGACCAACTATGGCTACACCTTC
NA,NA,TRBJ1-3,TRBV28,CASSLMGDTIYF,TGTGCCAGCAGTTTAATGGGGGACACCATATATTTT
NA,NA,TRBJ2-2,TRBV18,CASSPPGFWEDTGELFF,TGTGCCAGCTCACCACCAGGTTTTTGGGAGGACACCGGGGAGCTGTTTTTT
NA,NA,TRBJ2-5,TRBV9,CASSPSTGTKVETQYF,TGTGCCAGCAGCCCCTCGACTGGGACGAAAGTAGAGACCCAGTACTTC
NA,NA,TRBJ2-3,TRBV19,CASSPPGRDTQYF,TGTGCCAGTAGCCCCCCCGGGAGAGATACGCAGTATTTT
NA,TRBD2,TRBJ2-1,TRBV6-5,CASSYSMGLGQFF,TGTGCCAGCAGTTACTCGATGGGACTAGGCCAGTTCTTC
NA,TRBD2,TRBJ2-5,TRBV5-1,CASSSGLAGGWETQYF,TGCGCCAGCAGCTCAGGACTAGCGGGAGGTTGGGAGACCCAGTACTTC
NA,TRBD1,TRBJ1-1,TRBV19,CASRQGVYTEAFF,TGTGCCAGTAGACAGGGGGTTTACACTGAAGCTTTCTTT
NA,NA,TRBJ1-1,TRBV27,CASSLSVLNTEAFF,TGTGCCAGCAGTTTATCAGTATTGAACACTGAAGCTTTCTTT
NA,TRBD2,TRBJ2-3,TRBV7-3,CASSASSGRTTDTQYF,TGTGCCAGCAGCGCCTCTAGCGGGAGAACCACAGATACGCAGTATTTT
NA,NA,TRBJ2-5,TRBV11-2,CATEKGYQETQYF,TGTGCCACCGAAAAGGGGTATCAAGAGACCCAGTACTTC
NA,NA,TRBJ2-7,TRBV2,CASMAQGPRLSYEQYF,TGTGCCAGCATGGCCCAGGGCCCGCGGCTCTCCTACGAGCAGTACTTC
NA,NA,TRBJ1-1,TRBV29-1,CSVERQLNTEAFF,TGCAGCGTTGAACGGCAGTTGAACACTGAAGCTTTCTTT
NA,NA,TRBJ2-7,TRBV19,CASKGEAYEQYF,TGTGCCAGTAAAGGGGAGGCCTACGAGCAGTACTTC
NA,NA,TRBJ1-1,TRBV7-9,CASSPDSEQLNTEAFF,TGTGCCAGCAGCCCCGACAGCGAACAGTTGAACACTGAAGCTTTCTTT
NA,NA,TRBJ1-1,TRBV5-4,CASSLDSGVAEAFF,TGTGCCAGCAGCCTGGACAGCGGGGTGGCTGAAGCTTTCTTT
NA,NA,TRBJ1-2,TRBV28,CASTPRVIYGYTF,TGTGCCAGTACCCCCCGAGTCATCTATGGCTACACCTTC
few,TRBD1,TRBJ2-7,TRBV5-1,CASSPLPAQGVNEQYF,TGCGCCAGCAGCCCTCTCCCGGCTCAGGGGGTTAACGAGCAGTACTTC
NA,NA,TRBJ2-2,TRBV19,CASEETVNTGELFF,TGTGCCAGTGAGGAGACAGTTAACACCGGGGAGCTGTTTTTT